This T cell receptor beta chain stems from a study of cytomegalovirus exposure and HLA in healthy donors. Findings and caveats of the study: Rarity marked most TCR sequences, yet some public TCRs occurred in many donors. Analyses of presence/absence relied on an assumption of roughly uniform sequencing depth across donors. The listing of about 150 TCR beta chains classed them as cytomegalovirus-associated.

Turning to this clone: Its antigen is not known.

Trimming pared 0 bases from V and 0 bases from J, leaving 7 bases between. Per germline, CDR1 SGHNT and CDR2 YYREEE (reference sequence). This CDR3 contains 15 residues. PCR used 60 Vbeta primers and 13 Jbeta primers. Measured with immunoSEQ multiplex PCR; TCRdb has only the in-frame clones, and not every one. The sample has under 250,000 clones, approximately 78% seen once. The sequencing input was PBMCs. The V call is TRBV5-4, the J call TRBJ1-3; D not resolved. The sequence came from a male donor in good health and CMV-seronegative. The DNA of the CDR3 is TGTGCCAGCAGCTTGGGCGCGAGCTCTGGAAACACCATATATTTT. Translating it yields CASSLGASSGNTIYF.